Shown below are 6 T cell receptor beta chains from a single sample sequenced in a study of identifying expanded T cells in peripheral blood. Using immunoSEQ multiplex PCR, the repertoire was profiled, and TCRdb retains in-frame clones only, with some absent. This table holds around 60,000 clones, around 81% found once. Sample: blood. The receptors shown here come from a person aged 18 to 70 in good health.

This rearrangement joins TRBV2 to TRBJ1-4; maybe TRBD1 (6 bases). This CDR3 comprises 14 residues. Trimming pared 8 bases from V and 1 base from J, leaving 11 bases between. Germline CDR1 is SNHLY and CDR2 is FYNNEI. The CDR3 nucleotides are TGTGCCAGCGAAGGGACATTAACTAATGAAAAACTGTTTTTT. It yields the protein CASEGTLTNEKLFF. The full variable domain, with the rest looked up from reference TRBV2 and TRBJ1-4, is EPEVTQTPSHQVTQMGQEVILRCVPISNHLYFYWYRQILGQKVEFLVSFYNNEISEKSEIFDDQFSVERPDGSNFTLKIRSTKLEDSAMYFCASEGTLTNEKLFFGSGTQLSVL.

This chain connects TRBV18 to TRBJ2-5; tentatively, D is TRBD1 (6 bases). This CDR3 comprises 14 residues. V dropped 9 bases and J dropped 3 bases, with 17 bases sitting between them. From germline, CDR1 is KGHSH and CDR2 LQKENI. The CDR3 loop reads CASATRQAEETQYF. For the CDR3, the DNA is TGTGCCAGTGCAACACGACAGGCGGAAGAGACCCAGTACTTC.

The chain combines TRBV11-3 with TRBJ2-4; D is possibly TRBD1 (6 bases). V gave up 5 bases and J gave up 1 base, with 9 bases separating them. The length of the CDR3 is 14 residues. CDR1 and CDR2 (germline): SGHNT, YENEEA. CDR3 region: CASSPQGAKNIQYF. CDR3 DNA sequence: TGTGCCAGCAGCCCTCAGGGGGCCAAAAACATTCAGTACTTC.

The chain couples TRBV7-6 to TRBJ2-7, with 9 bases that match TRBD1. The CDR3 contains 16 residues. The ends lost 5 bases at V and 5 bases at J; junction bases unmatched: 13. Germline CDR1 SGHVS, CDR2 FNYEAQ. The chain's CDR3 is CASSPSPGTGPNEQYF. The CDR3 region has the DNA TGTGCCAGCAGCCCGAGTCCCGGGACAGGGCCAAACGAGCAGTACTTC.

The J gene is TRBJ2-3, the V gene TRBV4-3, with 8 bases that match TRBD1. Trimming at V came to 3 bases and at J to 3 bases, leaving 8 bases not matched to a gene. CDR3 length: 16 residues. Germline V gene sequence: CDR1 LGHNA, CDR2 YSLEER. CDR3 nucleotide sequence: TGCGCCAGCAGCCACGGCGAGGACAGGGCTACAGATACGCAGTATTTT. Translated: CASSHGEDRATDTQYF.

The chain's CDR3 is CASPPQGGHGYTF. The DNA for the CDR3 is TGTGCCAGCCCCCCACAGGGAGGCCATGGCTACACCTTC. The rearrangement joins TRBV2 to TRBJ1-2; tentative D call: TRBD1 (6 bases). The V and J ends lost 8 bases and 6 bases respectively, with 16 bases between them. This CDR3 comprises 13 residues. Germline lookup yields CDR1 SNHLY and CDR2 FYNNEI. The whole variable domain, filled in from reference TRBV2 and TRBJ1-2, reads EPEVTQTPSHQVTQMGQEVILRCVPISNHLYFYWYRQILGQKVEFLVSFYNNEISEKSEIFDDQFSVERPDGSNFTLKIRSTKLEDSAMYFCASPPQGGHGYTFGSGTRLTVV.